Listed below are T cell receptor beta chains from one sample, sequenced in a study of T cell responses to AZD1222 COVID-19 vaccine. Method: immunoSEQ multiplex PCR; TCRdb's copy keeps in-frame clones and lacks some. This table has some 170,000 clones, approximately 90% appearing once. The source was peripheral blood, collected 28 days after the second dose of the MenACWY control vaccine. The receptors derive from an adult who received the MenACWY meningococcal vaccine as a control. The CDR3 runs from the conserved cysteine through the conserved F or W. D genes are given only for firm matches.

V: TRBV27; length: 14; D: TRBD2; J: TRBJ2-5; CDR3: CASMAGGMGETQYF
V: TRBV5-1; length: 15; D: .; J: TRBJ2-1; CDR3: CASSPGLSSYNEQFF
V: TRBV10-3; length: 18; D: TRBD2; J: TRBJ2-1; CDR3: CAISESALGAGEYNEQFF
V: TRBV7-2; length: 14; D: TRBD1; J: TRBJ1-2; CDR3: CASSFPGRGSGYTF
V: TRBV3-1/TRBV3-2; length: 14; D: .; J: TRBJ1-2; CDR3: CASSQEGVNYGYTF
V: TRBV28; length: 10; D: .; J: TRBJ2-5; CDR3: CASSRETQYF
V: TRBV5-1; length: 15; D: .; J: TRBJ2-1; CDR3: CASSLVTGLHNEQFF
V: TRBV15; length: 15; D: TRBD1; J: TRBJ2-7; CDR3: CATSRDRQGAYEQYF
V: TRBV7-9; length: 13; D: .; J: TRBJ2-3; CDR3: CASSLGTGNTQYF
V: TRBV10-2; length: 13; D: TRBD1; J: TRBJ1-1; CDR3: CASRTRTGRGAFF
V: TRBV7-2; length: 14; D: TRBD1; J: TRBJ1-4; CDR3: CASGHSRGREKLFF
V: TRBV5-8; length: 15; D: .; J: TRBJ2-6; CDR3: CASSWLFPGANVLTF
V: TRBV7-8; length: 14; D: TRBD1; J: TRBJ1-1; CDR3: CASSTTGANTEAFF
V: TRBV29-1; length: 14; D: TRBD1; J: TRBJ1-1; CDR3: CSVGGQMGDTEAFF
V: TRBV9; length: 15; D: TRBD2; J: TRBJ2-7; CDR3: CASSDREAGEDEQYF
V: TRBV7-3; length: 13; D: .; J: TRBJ1-2; CDR3: CASSSMGGYGYTF
V: TRBV3-1/TRBV3-2; length: 12; D: .; J: TRBJ2-7; CDR3: CASSNTRREQYF
V: TRBV28; length: 14; D: .; J: TRBJ1-2; CDR3: CASQGSPFSHGYTF
V: TRBV7-9; length: 13; D: .; J: TRBJ1-4; CDR3: CASSPSSGGQLFF
V: TRBV29-1; length: 15; D: .; J: TRBJ1-4; CDR3: CSVEGSDSLRGKLFF
V: TRBV5-6; length: 13; D: .; J: TRBJ2-7; CDR3: CASSLVPGDEQYF
V: TRBV12-5; length: 17; D: TRBD1; J: TRBJ1-1; CDR3: CASGLVLGQAPDTEAFF
V: TRBV9; length: 17; D: TRBD2; J: TRBJ2-3; CDR3: CASSAGTSGGQLDTQYF
V: TRBV7-2; length: 16; D: TRBD2; J: TRBJ2-1; CDR3: CATRGTTSHSYNEQFF
V: TRBV25-1; length: 13; D: .; J: TRBJ2-7; CDR3: CASSESWAEKQYF
V: TRBV7-5; length: 16; D: .; J: TRBJ1-1; CDR3: CARSPRRANMNTEAFF